The sequence of this T cell receptor (beta chain) was determined in a study of cytomegalovirus exposure and HLA in healthy donors. As for the study in general: Roughly 180 million T cells yielded some 100 million unique TCR beta sequences, as an earlier analysis found. Approximately 85 million unique TCRs from HLA-typed donors made up an early data release.

A multiplex PCR was run with 60 Vbeta primers and 13 Jbeta primers. Generated by immunoSEQ multiplex PCR, the TCRdb table keeps only in-frame clones and is missing some. Here the sample spans more than 95,000 clones, around three quarters being singletons. Regarding this clone: Its antigen is unidentified.

The trim removed 5 bases at V and 7 bases at J, leaving 11 bases unmatched. Germline CDR1 and CDR2: LNHNV and YYDKDF (reference sequence). There are 14 residues in the CDR3. Findings and limits, study-wide: The investigators catalogued 160 or so TCR beta chains as cytomegalovirus-associated. Excluded: some indistinguishable V segments such as TRBV6-2 and TRBV6-3.

The receptor's source is a man aged 50 to 59 in good health and CMV-seropositive. The sample consisted of PBMCs. The genes are TRBV15 and TRBJ2-7, with 7 bases matching TRBD1. CDR3 amino acids: CATSGFRGPSEQYF. As DNA, the CDR3 is TGTGCCACCAGCGGGTTTAGGGGGCCTTCTGAGCAGTACTTC.